A selection of T cell receptor beta chains follows, all from one sample in a study of shared clonotypes between healthy human individuals. TCRdb keeps only in-frame clones here, not all; method: immunoSEQ multiplex PCR. This sample has millions of clones; around nine tenths occur once, and the top ten carry 0.14%. Sequenced sample: naive CD4+ T cells sorted from blood. These receptors originate from a man younger than 35 in good health. The CDR3 runs from the conserved cysteine through the conserved F or W. A D gene is named only where the DNA matches it firmly. Size tells how often a clone was seen (once, few, many) or the class of an expanded clone, and some rows leave it out.

v_call	clone_size	j_call	d_call	cdr3_nt	cdr3_aa
TRBV5-4	NA	TRBJ2-5	TRBD2	TGTGCCAGCAGCTTGACGGGGGGGGCCTTGGAGACCCAGTACTTC	CASSLTGGALETQYF
TRBV25-1	NA	TRBJ1-3	NA	TGTGCCAGCAGTGTGGAGGGTTTGAACACCATATATTTT	CASSVEGLNTIYF
TRBV2	NA	TRBJ1-5	NA	TGTGCCAGCAGTGAGGTGGGATACAATCAGCCCCAGCATTTT	CASSEVGYNQPQHF
TRBV9	NA	TRBJ2-2	NA	TGTGCCAGCAGCGTAGGCCCCGAATCCGGGGAGCTGTTTTTT	CASSVGPESGELFF
TRBV30	NA	TRBJ1-3	NA	TGTGCCTGGGCCTCCTCAGGGGGAAACACCATATATTTT	CAWASSGGNTIYF
TRBV7-9	NA	TRBJ2-4	NA	TGTGCCAGCAGCCCCGATGGGGAAAACATTCAGTACTTC	CASSPDGENIQYF
TRBV6-5	NA	TRBJ1-1	NA	TGTGCCAGCAGTGGCAGCGGGGGAGAAGCTTTCTTT	CASSGSGGEAFF
TRBV14	NA	TRBJ2-3	TRBD2	TGTGCCAGCAGCCAAGAACTAGCGGGGGGCAATACGCAGTATTTT	CASSQELAGGNTQYF
TRBV7-3	NA	TRBJ2-5	TRBD2	TGTGCCAGCAGCTCGCCCCCTGTGAAGCGGGGGGAAGAGACCCAGTACTTC	CASSSPPVKRGEETQYF
TRBV7-9	few	TRBJ1-1	NA	TGTGCCAGCAGCTTAGACATGTTGAACACTGAAGCTTTCTTT	CASSLDMLNTEAFF
TRBV5-6	NA	TRBJ1-2	TRBD1	TGTGCCAGCAGCTTGGTGGGACAGAACTATGGCTACACCTTC	CASSLVGQNYGYTF
TRBV10-1	NA	TRBJ1-1	NA	TGCGCCAGCGGAAAAACCGGGACAAGTGAAGCTTTCTTT	CASGKTGTSEAFF
TRBV7-2	NA	TRBJ1-1	NA	TGTGCCAGCAGCTCCCAGGGGACCCGTCGGGCTATCACTGAAGCTTTCTTT	CASSSQGTRRAITEAFF
TRBV6-6	NA	TRBJ1-1	NA	TGTGCCAGCAGTTACTCTGTGGCAGGGAACACTGAAGCTTTCTTT	CASSYSVAGNTEAFF
TRBV30	NA	TRBJ1-5	TRBD1	TGTGCCTGGAGTGGCGGGACAGTAAATCAGCCCCAGCATTTT	CAWSGGTVNQPQHF
TRBV5-1	NA	TRBJ1-4	NA	TGCGCCAGCAGCCTGAGGACGGAGCATGAAAAACTGTTTTTT	CASSLRTEHEKLFF
TRBV30	NA	TRBJ2-7	NA	TGTGCCTGGACCATCCCCCCGAGGGTCGAGCAGTACTTC	CAWTIPPRVEQYF
TRBV10-3	once	TRBJ1-6	NA	TGTGCCATCAGTGACCGTCGGGAATCACCCCTCCACTTT	CAISDRRESPLHF
TRBV7-2	NA	TRBJ2-1	TRBD2	TGTGCCAGCAGCCGGCGAGGAGCGGGGGGGACCTACAATGAGCAGTTCTTC	CASSRRGAGGTYNEQFF
TRBV6-1	few	TRBJ1-5	NA	TGTGCCAGCAGTGAGAGGACAGCGGCCACCAATCAGCCCCAGCATTTT	CASSERTAATNQPQHF
TRBV4-2	NA	TRBJ2-7	NA	TGTGCCAGCAGCCCTGCCAACCTCTACGAGCAGTACTTC	CASSPANLYEQYF
TRBV5-4	NA	TRBJ1-2	NA	TGTGCCAGCAGCTCATCAGAGGGAATGTATGGCTACACCTTC	CASSSSEGMYGYTF
TRBV5-1	NA	TRBJ2-1	NA	TGCGCCAGCAGCTTGGACCAGTCCTACAATGAGCAGTTCTTC	CASSLDQSYNEQFF
TRBV7-9	NA	TRBJ1-6	TRBD1	TGTGCCAGCAGGGACAGGGGATTTTCACCCCTCCACTTT	CASRDRGFSPLHF
TRBV6-5	NA	TRBJ2-3	NA	TGTGCCAGCAGCGCCCAATCAGATACGCAGTATTTT	CASSAQSDTQYF